This TCR beta chain derives from a study of cytomegalovirus exposure and HLA in healthy donors. With 60 Vbeta and 13 Jbeta primers, the PCR was carried out. TCRdb's copy holds only in-frame clones and misses some; the assay was immunoSEQ multiplex PCR. The sample includes about 110,000 clones, roughly 80% of them seen just once. Only a few counts were recorded for this clone. CDR1 is SGHAT, CDR2 FQNNGV, per germline. The length of the CDR3 is 14 residues. V lost 1 base to trimming and J lost 7 bases, with 13 bases between them. The sequence came from a man over 45 in good health and CMV-seronegative. Input material: PBMCs. The V call is TRBV11-2, the J call TRBJ1-1, with TRBD1 as a possible D gene (6 bases). Here the CDR3 DNA reads TGTGCCAGCAGCTTAGGGGGGGGGCATGATGAAGCTTTCTTT. It translates to CASSLGGGHDEAFF.